One and the same sample provided the 31 T cell receptor beta chains below, sequenced in a study of blood T cell repertoires in COVID-19. Measured with immunoSEQ multiplex PCR; TCRdb has only the in-frame clones, and not every one. The sample records fewer than 200,000 clones, 85% to 90% being singletons. Source material: peripheral blood. The receptors were gathered from a woman in her sixties or seventies with COVID-19, enrolled during active disease.

This sequence joins TRBV5-1 and TRBJ2-7; 7 bases map to TRBD1. CDR1 and CDR2 from the germline V gene are SGHRS and YFSETQ. V lost 0 bases and J lost 7; bases outside the gene matches: 7. This CDR3 is built from 14 residues. For the CDR3, the DNA is TGCGCCAGCAGCTTGGACCGACAGGGTGGGGAGCAGTACTTC. Residues: CASSLDRQGGEQYF.

The chain joins TRBV5-4 to TRBJ2-7, with 9 bases that match TRBD1. Trimming at V came to 4 bases and at J to 5 bases, leaving 7 bases not matched to a gene. Germline CDR1 reads SGHNT; CDR2 reads YYREEE (reference sequence). This CDR3 is built from 14 residues. The CDR3 spells CASSDRTGVNEQYF. The CDR3 DNA reads TGTGCCAGCAGCGACCGGACAGGGGTGAACGAGCAGTACTTC.

This clone was observed a handful of times. This chain uses TRBV25-1 with TRBJ2-1; 7 nucleotides align to TRBD2. This CDR3 region has 16 residues. Trimming cost V 2 bases and J 0 bases; bases outside gene matches: 4. Germline V gene sequence: CDR1 MGHDK, CDR2 SYGVNS. As DNA, the CDR3 is TGTGCCAGCAGTGAACTCGGCGGGAGCTCCTACAATGAGCAGTTCTTC. Its protein product is CASSELGGSSYNEQFF.

This chain joins TRBV4-3 and TRBJ2-5, with 9 positions matching TRBD1. With 1 base clipped from V and 6 bases from J, the junction kept 12 bases outside the gene matches. Germline CDR1 is LGHNA and CDR2 is YSLEER. CDR3 size: 17 residues. The CDR3 coding sequence is TGCGCCAGCAGCCAAGTTTTCGGGACAGGGACTTATCAGACCCAGTACTTC. This sequence encodes CASSQVFGTGTYQTQYF.

The rearrangement links TRBV5-4 to TRBJ1-1, with D possibly matching TRBD1 (6 bases). CDR1 SGHNT and CDR2 YYREEE come from the germline V gene (reference sequence). CDR3 size: 19 residues. V was pared by 4 bases and J by 1 base, with 26 bases between. For the CDR3, the DNA is TGTGCCAGCAGCCTATTCCCGGGACAAATAATTAAGGGGAACACTGAAGCTTTCTTT. Translating gives CASSLFPGQIIKGNTEAFF. Full variable domain (remainder filled in from reference TRBV5-4 and TRBJ1-1): ETGVTQSPTHLIKTRGQQVTLRCSSQSGHNTVSWYQQALGQGPQFIFQYYREEENGRGNFPPRFSGLQFPNYSSELNVNALELDDSALYLCASSLFPGQIIKGNTEAFFGQGTRLTVV.

The CDR3 DNA reads as TGTGCCACCAGCAAGAGGACAGGGACGTCGAGCATGCAGTATTTT. This sequence encodes CATSKRTGTSSMQYF. This chain links TRBV15 with TRBJ2-3, with TRBD1 matching over 8 bases. Germline CDR1 and CDR2: LNHNV and YYDKDF (reference sequence). With 4 bases clipped from V and 11 bases from J, the junction kept 14 bases outside the gene matches. The CDR3 extends over 15 amino acids.

The rearrangement joins TRBV23-1 to TRBJ1-4, with D unclear. TRBV23-1 is labeled an ORF, and its function is uncertain. The CDR3 extends over 17 amino acids. V dropped 6 bases and J dropped 0 bases, with 17 bases sitting between them. CDR3 region: CASRGPYPSSTNEKLFF. DNA for the CDR3: TGCGCCAGCAGGGGCCCATATCCGAGCTCAACTAATGAAAAACTGTTTTTT.

This clone showed up just once. The CDR3 reads CASSLTAGRQFF. The CDR3 region has the DNA TGTGCCAGCAGCTTAACGGCGGGACGGCAGTTCTTC. The chain uses TRBV7-3 and TRBJ2-1, with D maybe TRBD2 (6 bases). Germline CDR1 is SGHTA and CDR2 is FQGTGA. Trimming stripped 0 bases from V and 12 bases from J, with 9 bases between. CDR3 length: 12 residues.

This clone has a handful of counts. The chain recombines TRBV27 with TRBJ1-5; 8 bases line up with TRBD1. CDR1 is MNHEY, CDR2 SMNVEV, per germline (reference sequence). The CDR3 length is 18 residues. Trimming removed 5 bases from V and 2 bases from J; junction bases left unmatched: 14. The CDR3 is CASSPKRTGRIGNQPQHF. The CDR3 DNA reads as TGTGCCAGCAGTCCGAAACGGACAGGGAGAATCGGCAATCAGCCCCAGCATTTT.

The chain combines TRBV7-9 with TRBJ2-1; 10 nucleotides line up with TRBD2. From germline, CDR1 is SEHNR and CDR2 FQNEAQ (reference sequence). The length of the CDR3 is 16 residues. Unmatched junction bases numbered 9, after V lost 4 bases and J lost 6 bases. The CDR3 region is CASSSASLAGANEQFF. The CDR3 DNA reads as TGTGCCAGCAGCTCCGCCAGCCTAGCGGGAGCCAATGAGCAGTTCTTC. The entire variable domain, with the rest obtained from reference TRBV7-9 and TRBJ2-1, is as follows: DTGVSQNPRHKITKRGQNVTFRCDPISEHNRLYWYRQTLGQGPEFLTYFQNEAQLEKSRLLSDRFSAERPKGSFSTLEIQRTEQGDSAMYLCASSSASLAGANEQFFGPGTRLTVL.

J is TRBJ1-2 and V is TRBV4-1; 8 bases align to TRBD1. J gave up 6 bases and V 2 bases, and 14 bases lay outside the gene matches. This CDR3 spans 17 amino acids. Germline lookup yields CDR1 MGHRA and CDR2 YSYEKL. CDR3 loop: CASSQRLISGQGHGYTF. The CDR3 DNA sequence: TGCGCCAGCAGCCAACGCCTTATCTCAGGACAGGGCCATGGCTACACCTTC.

The chain uses TRBV5-1 and TRBJ1-2; the D gene is possibly TRBD1 (5 bases). The CDR3 length is 13 residues. The V end lost 5 bases, the J end lost 1 base, and 9 bases lay between the germline ends. Germline V CDR1 and CDR2: SGHRS, YFSETQ. CDR3 sequence: CASSSTVNYGYTF. The CDR3 nucleotides read TGCGCCAGCAGTTCGACAGTTAACTATGGCTACACCTTC.

The J gene is TRBJ2-5, the V gene TRBV11-3, with 10 bases that match TRBD2. With V trimmed by 4 bases and J by 2 bases, 7 bases remained unmatched. The CDR3 is 16 amino acids. Germline V CDR1 and CDR2: SGHNT, YENEEA. The CDR3 is CASSSLAGDEQETQYF. CDR3 in DNA: TGTGCCAGCAGCTCTCTAGCGGGAGACGAACAAGAGACCCAGTACTTC. Drawing the rest from reference TRBV11-3 and TRBJ2-5, the complete variable domain is EAGVVQSPRYKIIEKKQPVAFWCNPISGHNTLYWYLQNLGQGPELLIRYENEEAVDDSQLPKDRFSAERLKGVDSTLKIQPAELGDSAVYLCASSSLAGDEQETQYFGPGTRLLVL.

The chain links TRBV27 to TRBJ2-1, with 9 bases matching TRBD1. Germline V CDR1 and CDR2: MNHEY, SMNVEV (reference sequence). This CDR3 spans 16 amino acids. V was clipped by 2 bases and J by 5 bases; unmatched bases: 7. The CDR3 is CASSLRPGQGHNEQFF. CDR3 DNA sequence: TGTGCCAGCAGTTTACGACCGGGACAGGGTCACAATGAGCAGTTCTTC.

The chain links TRBV28 to TRBJ2-2; possible D gene TRBD1, 5 bases. The CDR3 sequence is 15 residues long. Germline CDR1 and CDR2: MDHEN and SYDVKM. Trimming shortened V by 2 bases and J by 7 bases, and 14 bases separated the two germline ends. In nucleotides, the CDR3 is TGTGCCAGCAGTTTAGACAGACCCGGTGGCGGGGAGCTGTTTTTT. It codes for CASSLDRPGGGELFF.

The gene calls are TRBV27 and TRBJ2-2; 13 bases line up with TRBD2. CDR1 and CDR2 (germline): MNHEY, SMNVEV (reference sequence). V shed 5 bases, J shed 4 bases, and the junction held 22 bases outside the gene matches. The CDR3 runs to 22 residues. The CDR3 loop is CASSKRNGTGGTSGRGTGELFF. The DNA for the CDR3 is TGTGCCAGCAGTAAGCGAAACGGGACAGGGGGAACTAGCGGGAGGGGCACCGGGGAGCTGTTTTTT.

The rearrangement uses TRBV2 and TRBJ1-1; D perhaps matches TRBD1 (6 bases). Germline assignment: CDR1 SNHLY and CDR2 FYNNEI. The CDR3 contains 13 residues. V was pared by 5 bases and J by 3 bases, with 10 bases between. CDR3 sequence: CASSRNRDTEAFF. The CDR3 region has the DNA TGTGCCAGCAGTCGGAACAGGGACACTGAAGCTTTCTTT.

The chain recombines TRBV7-2 with TRBJ2-2; a possible D gene is TRBD1 (6 bases). V gave up 1 base and J gave up 8 bases, with 17 bases separating them. Germline CDR1 SGHTA, CDR2 FQGNSA. This CDR3 region has 16 residues. The CDR3 spells CASSLGGRQGQGELFF. The CDR3 DNA reads as TGTGCCAGCAGCTTAGGAGGCAGGCAGGGACAAGGGGAGCTGTTTTTT.

Written as DNA, the CDR3 is TGTGCCAGCAGCCCAGCCGGGATCCTGAATTACGAGCAGTACTTC. Protein sequence: CASSPAGILNYEQYF. This chain links TRBV5-6 with TRBJ2-7; a possible D gene is TRBD2 (5 bases). Between the trimmed V and J ends, which lost 4 bases and 4 bases, there was a span of 18 bases. Germline CDR1 reads SGHDT; CDR2 reads YYEEEE. There are 15 residues in the CDR3.

Concerning this clone: The same CDR3 arises from other DNA sequences in this sample as well. The CDR3 here is CASSYSTGYGYTF. The CDR3 DNA reads as TGTGCCAGCAGTTACTCGACAGGCTATGGCTACACCTTC. The rearrangement uses TRBV6-5 and TRBJ1-2; D is perhaps TRBD1 (6 bases). V lost 0 bases to trimming and J lost 4 bases, with 6 bases between them. The CDR3 has 13 residues. In germline, CDR1 is MNHEY, CDR2 SVGAGI.

The V and J genes are TRBV11-2 and TRBJ2-7; D gene ambiguous. The CDR3 loop spans 15 amino acids. CDR1 is SGHAT, CDR2 FQNNGV, per germline. Trimming pared 5 bases from V and 4 bases from J, leaving 18 bases between. As DNA, the CDR3 is TGTGCCAGCAGCCCCAACCCAGGCCCGTCGTACGAGCAGTACTTC. Its protein product is CASSPNPGPSYEQYF.

This clone was seen more than once but under ten times. The chain employs TRBV30 and TRBJ1-5; 7 positions match TRBD1. The V segment lost 3 bases and the J segment 2 bases; nucleotides outside the gene matches: 4. Germline V gene lookup returns CDR1 GTSNPN and CDR2 SVGIG (reference sequence). The CDR3 is 14 amino acids. Here the CDR3 DNA reads TGTGCCTGGAGCGCCGGACAGGGCAATCAGCCCCAGCATTTT. Translation gives CAWSAGQGNQPQHF.

The chain carries TRBV6-4 and TRBJ1-5, with D unresolved. CDR1 and CDR2 (germline): MRHNA, SNTAGT. The V end was cut by 4 bases, the J end by 0 bases, with 4 bases between. This CDR3 spans 13 amino acids. The CDR3 region is CASSVDSNQPQHF. CDR3 bases: TGTGCCAGCAGTGTAGATAGCAATCAGCCCCAGCATTTT.

The gene calls are TRBV5-6 and TRBJ2-1; 8 bases line up with TRBD2. With V trimmed by 3 bases and J by 7 bases, 9 bases remained unmatched. The CDR3 runs to 15 residues. Germline values: CDR1 SGHDT, CDR2 YYEEEE. CDR3 amino acids: CASSYPRGGLNEQFF. CDR3 nucleotide sequence: TGTGCCAGCAGCTACCCTCGGGGGGGCCTTAATGAGCAGTTCTTC.

The chain links TRBV4-1 to TRBJ2-2; D is possibly TRBD2 (5 bases). The CDR3 totals 18 residues. V lost 0 bases and J 4 bases, leaving 18 bases between the germline ends. Germline-derived CDR1 and CDR2 are MGHRA and YSYEKL. CDR3 bases: TGCGCCAGCAGCCAAGATGAGGGTTGGCTAGCAGCCACCGGGGAGCTGTTTTTT. As protein: CASSQDEGWLAATGELFF.

The genes are TRBV9 and TRBJ1-2; D perhaps matches TRBD1 (5 bases). The CDR3 has 16 residues. Germline values: CDR1 SGDLS, CDR2 YYNGEE. The ends were cut back, 1 base at V and 1 base at J, with 14 bases in the middle. In DNA form, the CDR3 reads TGTGCCAGCAGCGTACCCGCGGAGGGGCTTAACTATGGCTACACCTTC. This sequence encodes CASSVPAEGLNYGYTF.

This chain joins TRBV28 and TRBJ2-7; TRBD1 matches 10 bases. J was trimmed by 2 bases and V by 2 bases; bases with no gene match: 3. The CDR3 contains 15 residues. Looked up from germline, CDR1 is MDHEN and CDR2 is SYDVKM. The DNA of the CDR3 is TGTGCCAGCAGTTTAACCGGGACAGGGGCCTACGAGCAGTACTTC. Encoded protein: CASSLTGTGAYEQYF.

This chain links TRBV28 with TRBJ2-7; D gene unclear. Trimming took off 8 bases at V and 2 bases at J, with 13 bases between the two ends. Germline values: CDR1 MDHEN, CDR2 SYDVKM. The CDR3 is 13 amino acids. CDR3 nucleotide sequence: TGTGCCAGCCGAACGAGTAATACCTACGAGCAGTACTTC. Its translation: CASRTSNTYEQYF.

V is TRBV2 and J is TRBJ2-7; 8 nucleotides align to TRBD1. Germline V gene lookup returns CDR1 SNHLY and CDR2 FYNNEI. This CDR3 has 14 residues. The trim removed 7 bases at V and 2 bases at J, leaving 7 bases unmatched. Here the CDR3 DNA reads TGTGCCAGCACTACGGACAGGGTTGCCTACGAGCAGTACTTC. It encodes CASTTDRVAYEQYF.

The chain has TRBV11-2 and TRBJ2-5; D is ambiguous. V gave up 1 base and J gave up 3 bases, with 3 bases separating them. The CDR3 extends over 12 amino acids. Germline V gene lookup returns CDR1 SGHAT and CDR2 FQNNGV. This CDR3 reads CASSLVEETQYF. Here the CDR3 DNA reads TGTGCCAGCAGCTTAGTAGAAGAGACCCAGTACTTC. Filled out from reference TRBV11-2 and TRBJ2-5, the complete variable domain reads EAGVAQSPRYKIIEKRQSVAFWCNPISGHATLYWYQQILGQGPKLLIQFQNNGVVDDSQLPKDRFSAERLKGVDSTLKIQPAKLEDSAVYLCASSLVEETQYFGPGTRLLVL.

V usage is TRBV6-4 and J usage is TRBJ2-3; D unresolved. V lost 4 bases, J lost 1 base, and 9 bases lay in between. CDR1 and CDR2 from the germline V gene are MRHNA and SNTAGT. The CDR3 spans 14 residues. Here the CDR3 DNA reads TGTGCCAGCAGTGTATCGGTTGGCACAGATACGCAGTATTTT. Translation gives CASSVSVGTDTQYF.